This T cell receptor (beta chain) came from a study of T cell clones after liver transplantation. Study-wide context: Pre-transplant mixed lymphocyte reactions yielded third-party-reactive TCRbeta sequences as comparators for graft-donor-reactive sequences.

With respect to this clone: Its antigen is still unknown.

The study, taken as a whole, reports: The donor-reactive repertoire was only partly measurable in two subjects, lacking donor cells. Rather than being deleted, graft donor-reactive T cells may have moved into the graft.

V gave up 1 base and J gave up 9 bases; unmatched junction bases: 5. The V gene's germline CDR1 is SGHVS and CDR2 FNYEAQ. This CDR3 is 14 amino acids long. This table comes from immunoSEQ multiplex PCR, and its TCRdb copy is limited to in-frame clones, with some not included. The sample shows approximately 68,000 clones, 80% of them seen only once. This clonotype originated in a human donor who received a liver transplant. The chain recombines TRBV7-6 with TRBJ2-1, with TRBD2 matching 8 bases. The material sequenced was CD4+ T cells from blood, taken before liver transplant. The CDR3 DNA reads TGTGCCAGCAGCTTAGGGGGACTAGGTAGTGAGCAGTTCTTC. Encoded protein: CASSLGGLGSEQFF.